This T cell receptor (beta chain) was captured by sequencing in a study of blood T cell repertoires in COVID-19. Across the whole study: Samples came from the United States, Italy and Spain, spanning acute and convalescent COVID-19. In each case, the material was cDNA or gDNA derived from T cells, B-cell-depleted T cells, or PBMCs.

Authors' methods: Quantification of nucleated cells was approximated via reference gene primer amplification. TCRdb's table, derived via immunoSEQ multiplex PCR, lists solely in-frame clones and lacks some. V, J and clone size reflect that table, while D and trimming were determined from the DNA. Of 200,000 to 300,000 clones listed, around 83% are singletons. CDR3 length: 15 residues. The V segment lost 7 bases and the J segment 0 bases; nucleotides outside the gene matches: 0. Germline CDR1 and CDR2: KGHDR and SFDVKD. V usage is TRBV24-1 and J usage is TRBJ2-2; 11 bases line up with TRBD2. The material sequenced was peripheral blood. This clonotype was sampled from a woman aged 80 or over with acute or convalescent COVID-19. CDR3: CATRGLAANTGELFF. Here the CDR3 DNA reads TGTGCCACCAGGGGACTAGCGGCGAACACCGGGGAGCTGTTTTTT.